This TCR beta chain is from a study of tumor and adjacent non-tumor tissue in lung cancer. In this sample, this clonotype turned up a few times. A much larger clonotype is one base distant, so this may be a read error. TCRbeta libraries were built with three rounds of nested PCR, modified from ARM-PCR. TCRdb itself ran the multiplex PCR reads through MiXCR, one entry per CDR3 protein. The sample holds 90,000 to 110,000 distinct CDR3 sequences, about 61% seen once. This sample's RNA came from whole unsorted tissue. Distant lung tissue was collected more than 3 cm away from the tumor edge. Trimming took off 0 bases at V and 5 bases at J, with 17 bases between the two ends. Germline CDR1 and CDR2: MGHRA and YSYEKL. This CDR3 contains 16 residues.

Material for sequencing was distant non-tumor lung tissue. V and J are TRBV4-1 and TRBJ2-7, with D possibly being TRBD2 (5 bases). This clonotype was sampled from a man aged 55 to 70 with non-small cell lung cancer. The CDR3 sequence is CASSQDHGGWGNEQYF. CDR3 nucleotides: TGCGCCAGCAGCCAAGATCATGGAGGATGGGGTAACGAGCAGTACTTC.